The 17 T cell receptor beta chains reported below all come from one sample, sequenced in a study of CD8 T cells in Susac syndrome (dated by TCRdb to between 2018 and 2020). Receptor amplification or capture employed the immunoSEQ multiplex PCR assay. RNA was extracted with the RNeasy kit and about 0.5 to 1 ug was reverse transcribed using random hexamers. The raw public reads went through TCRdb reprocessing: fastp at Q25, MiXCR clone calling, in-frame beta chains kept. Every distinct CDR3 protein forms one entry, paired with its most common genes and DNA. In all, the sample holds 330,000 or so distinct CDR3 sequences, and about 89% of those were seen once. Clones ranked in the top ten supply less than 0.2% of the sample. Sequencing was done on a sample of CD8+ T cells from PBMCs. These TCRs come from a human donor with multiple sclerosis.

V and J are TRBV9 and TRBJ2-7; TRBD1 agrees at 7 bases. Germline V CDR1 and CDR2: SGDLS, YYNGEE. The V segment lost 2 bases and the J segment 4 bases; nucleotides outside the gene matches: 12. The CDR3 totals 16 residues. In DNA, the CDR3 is TGTGCCAGCAGCGTCAATCCCGGGACAGCCTCGTACGAGCAGTACTTC. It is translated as CASSVNPGTASYEQYF.

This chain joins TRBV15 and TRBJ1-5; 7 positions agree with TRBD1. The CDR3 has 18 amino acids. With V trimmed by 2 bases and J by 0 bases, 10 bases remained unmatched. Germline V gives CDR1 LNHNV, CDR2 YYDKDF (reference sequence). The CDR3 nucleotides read TGTGCCACCAGCAGACCCGACAGGGTGTGGAATAGCAATCAGCCCCAGCATTTT. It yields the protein CATSRPDRVWNSNQPQHF. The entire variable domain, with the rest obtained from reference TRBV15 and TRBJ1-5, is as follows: DAMVIQNPRYQVTQFGKPVTLSCSQTLNHNVMYWYQQKSSQAPKLLFHYYDKDFNNEADTPDNFQSRRPNTSFCFLDIRSPGLGDTAMYLCATSRPDRVWNSNQPQHFGDGTRLSIL.

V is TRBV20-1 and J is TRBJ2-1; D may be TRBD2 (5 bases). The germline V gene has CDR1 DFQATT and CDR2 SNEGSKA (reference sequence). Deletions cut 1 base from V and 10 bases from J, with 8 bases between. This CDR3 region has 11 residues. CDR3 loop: CSARGGLEQFF. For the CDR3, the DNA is TGCAGTGCTAGAGGTGGACTCGAGCAGTTCTTC.

Here the CDR3 reads CASIQRDSGITEAFF. DNA for the CDR3: TGTGCCAGCATTCAACGGGATTCAGGGATAACTGAAGCTTTCTTT. The chain employs TRBV6-5 and TRBJ1-1, with D perhaps matching TRBD1 (5 bases). In germline, CDR1 is MNHEY, CDR2 SVGAGI. This CDR3 contains 15 residues. The ends were cut back, 7 bases at V and 5 bases at J, with 20 bases in the middle.

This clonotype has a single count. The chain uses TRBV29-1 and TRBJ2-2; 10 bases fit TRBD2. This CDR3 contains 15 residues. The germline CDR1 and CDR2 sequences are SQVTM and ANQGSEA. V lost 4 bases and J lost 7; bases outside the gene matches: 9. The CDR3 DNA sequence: TGCAGCGTTGGAGGGTCTAGCGGGAGCCACGGGGAGCTGTTTTTT. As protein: CSVGGSSGSHGELFF.

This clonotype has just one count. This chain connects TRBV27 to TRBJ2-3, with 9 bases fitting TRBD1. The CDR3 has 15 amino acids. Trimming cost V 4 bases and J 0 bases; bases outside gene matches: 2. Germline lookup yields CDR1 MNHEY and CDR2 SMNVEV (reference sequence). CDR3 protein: CASSWTGASTDTQYF. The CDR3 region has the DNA TGTGCCAGCAGTTGGACAGGGGCTAGCACAGATACGCAGTATTTT.

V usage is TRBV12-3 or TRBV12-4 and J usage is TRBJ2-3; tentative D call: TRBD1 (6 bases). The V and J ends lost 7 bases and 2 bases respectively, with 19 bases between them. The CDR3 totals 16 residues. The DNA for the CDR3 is TGTGCCAGCATTCAGACAGGACAACCCGACACAGATACGCAGTATTTT. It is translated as CASIQTGQPDTDTQYF.

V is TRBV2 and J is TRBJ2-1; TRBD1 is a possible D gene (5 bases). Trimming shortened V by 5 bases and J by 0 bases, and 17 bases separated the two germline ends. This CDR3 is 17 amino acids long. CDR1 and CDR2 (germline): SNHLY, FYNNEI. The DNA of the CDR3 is TGTGCCAGCAGTCTGGGGCAGGGCGCCTACTCCTACAATGAGCAGTTCTTC. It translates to CASSLGQGAYSYNEQFF.

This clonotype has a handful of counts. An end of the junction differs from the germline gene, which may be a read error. The CDR3 DNA follows: TGCAGCGCGGCCGGGACTAGCGGGACCCGGTACTTC. This encodes CSAAGTSGTRYF. The chain recombines TRBV29-1 with TRBJ2-5, with 13 bases fitting TRBD2. This CDR3 has 12 residues. Germline CDR1 SQVTM, CDR2 ANQGSEA.

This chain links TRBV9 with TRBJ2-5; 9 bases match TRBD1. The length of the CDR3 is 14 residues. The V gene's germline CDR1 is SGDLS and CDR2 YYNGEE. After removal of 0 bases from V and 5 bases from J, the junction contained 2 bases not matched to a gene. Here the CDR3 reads CASSVGTGAETQYF. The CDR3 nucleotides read TGTGCCAGCAGCGTAGGGACAGGGGCGGAGACCCAGTACTTC.

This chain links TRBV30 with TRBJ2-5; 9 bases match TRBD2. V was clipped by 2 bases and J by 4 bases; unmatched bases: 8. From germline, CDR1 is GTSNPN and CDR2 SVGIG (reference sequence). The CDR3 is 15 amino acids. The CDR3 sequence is CAWSSEREVGETQYF. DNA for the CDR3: TGTGCCTGGAGTAGCGAGCGGGAGGTTGGAGAGACCCAGTACTTC. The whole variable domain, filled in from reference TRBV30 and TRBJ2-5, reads SQTIHQWPATLVQPVGSPLSLECTVEGTSNPNLYWYRQAAGRGLQLLFYSVGIGQISSEVPQNLSASRPQDRQFILSSKKLLLSDSGFYLCAWSSEREVGETQYFGPGTRLLVL.

For the CDR3, the DNA is TGCAGTGCCGTCGAAACCCAGTACTTC. Translation gives CSAVETQYF. This chain uses TRBV20-1 with TRBJ2-5; D unclear. The length of the CDR3 is 9 residues. V lost 6 bases and J lost 8, with 7 bases in between. CDR1 and CDR2 (germline): DFQATT, SNEGSKA (reference sequence).

The CDR3 here is CASSEQGKETQYF. CDR3 DNA: TGTGCCAGCAGCGAACAGGGTAAAGAGACCCAGTACTTC. This sequence joins TRBV9 and TRBJ2-5; possible D gene TRBD1, 6 bases. Germline CDR1 is SGDLS and CDR2 is YYNGEE. The CDR3 is 13 residues long. The V end was cut by 3 bases, the J end by 3 bases, with 9 bases between.

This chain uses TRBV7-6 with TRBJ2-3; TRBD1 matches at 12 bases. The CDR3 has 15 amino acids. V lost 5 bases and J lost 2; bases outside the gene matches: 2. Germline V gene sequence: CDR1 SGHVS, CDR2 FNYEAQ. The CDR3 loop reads CASSTGQGATDTQYF. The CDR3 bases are TGTGCCAGCAGCACGGGACAGGGGGCCACAGATACGCAGTATTTT.

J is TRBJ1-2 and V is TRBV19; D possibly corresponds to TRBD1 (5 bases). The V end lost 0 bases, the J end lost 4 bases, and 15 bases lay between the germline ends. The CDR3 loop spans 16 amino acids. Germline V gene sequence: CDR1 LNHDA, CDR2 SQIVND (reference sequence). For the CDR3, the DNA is TGTGCCAGTAGTATAGAATGGGGACGGACTTTCTATGGCTACACCTTC. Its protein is CASSIEWGRTFYGYTF. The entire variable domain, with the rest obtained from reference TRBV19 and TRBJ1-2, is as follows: DGGITQSPKYLFRKEGQNVTLSCEQNLNHDAMYWYRQDPGQGLRLIYYSQIVNDFQKGDIAEGYSVSREKKESFPLTVTSAQKNPTAFYLCASSIEWGRTFYGYTFGSGTRLTVV.

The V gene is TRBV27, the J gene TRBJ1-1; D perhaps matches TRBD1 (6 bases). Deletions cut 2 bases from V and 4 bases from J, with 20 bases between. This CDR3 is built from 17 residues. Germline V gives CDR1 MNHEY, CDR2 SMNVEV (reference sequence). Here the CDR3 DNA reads TGTGCCAGCAGTTTAAGCCTCCGAGGGGGGCTGAGCACTGAAGCTTTCTTT. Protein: CASSLSLRGGLSTEAFF.

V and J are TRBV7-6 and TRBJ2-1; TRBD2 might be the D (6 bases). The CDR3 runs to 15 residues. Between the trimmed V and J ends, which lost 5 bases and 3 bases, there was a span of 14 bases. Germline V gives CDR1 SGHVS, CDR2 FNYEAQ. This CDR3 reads CASSPTGLLYNEQFF. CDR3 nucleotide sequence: TGTGCCAGCAGCCCCACGGGACTCCTCTACAATGAGCAGTTCTTC.